Listed here are 26 T cell receptor beta chains from one sample, sequenced in a study of radiotherapy plus CTLA-4 blockade in lung cancer. Generated by immunoSEQ multiplex PCR, the TCRdb table keeps only in-frame clones and is missing some. The sample consists of about 14,000 clones, around 87% of them appearing once. Sequences were derived from peripheral blood, sampled from a patient treated with radiotherapy plus ipilimumab. Receptors originate from a human donor with non-small cell lung cancer that progressed on radiotherapy plus ipilimumab. Some clones in this sample may be carry-over from other donors' samples.

This chain connects TRBV5-1 to TRBJ2-3; maybe TRBD2 (6 bases). CDR3 length equals 14 residues. The V end was cut by 3 bases, the J end by 9 bases, with 17 bases between. Germline V lookup: CDR1 SGHRS, CDR2 YFSETQ. The CDR3 sequence: CASSSGADGGTQYF. In DNA form, the CDR3 reads TGCGCCAGCAGCTCCGGAGCGGACGGAGGGACGCAGTATTTT.

The chain uses TRBV27 and TRBJ2-2; TRBD1 aligns across 7 bases. After removal of 6 bases from V and 4 bases from J, the junction contained 17 bases not matched to a gene. Germline CDR1 is MNHEY and CDR2 is SMNVEV (reference sequence). There are 18 residues in the CDR3. The CDR3 nucleotides are TGTGCCAGCAGGCCACAGGACGGACAGGCAAGGGGCACCGGGGAGCTGTTTTTT. It is translated as CASRPQDGQARGTGELFF.

This clone was found once. The chain is built from TRBV5-1 and TRBJ2-1; 9 nucleotides line up with TRBD2. Germline CDR1 is SGHRS and CDR2 is YFSETQ. The CDR3 loop spans 15 amino acids. Germline trimming cut 2 bases from V and 15 bases from J; bases unmatched to any gene: 15. The CDR3 DNA follows: TGCGCCAGCAGCTTCGATAGCGGGAGTTTTTATCCCCCGTTCTTC. Translation gives CASSFDSGSFYPPFF.

The chain combines TRBV28 with TRBJ1-6; 8 bases agree with TRBD1. V dropped 7 bases and J dropped 7; count of bases not matched to a gene: 6. CDR3 length: 14 residues. Germline loops: CDR1 MDHEN, CDR2 SYDVKM. The CDR3 protein is CASTSGGANSPLHF. The CDR3 DNA reads TGTGCCAGCACATCAGGGGGCGCAAATTCACCCCTCCACTTT.

As concerns this clone: One end of the junction does not line up with germline, which may come from a read error. The rearrangement links TRBV2 to TRBJ2-1, with 10 bases identical to TRBD2. The germline V gene encodes CDR1 SNHLY and CDR2 FYNNEI. The CDR3 is made up of 20 amino acids. The DNA of the CDR3 is TGTGCCAGCAGTGAAAGTCTCGCTAGCGGGAGATTCACCGCCTACGATGAGCAGTTCTTC. It is translated as CASSESLASGRFTAYDEQFF.

The chain employs TRBV5-1 and TRBJ2-5, with TRBD1 identical over 7 bases. Germline V gene lookup returns CDR1 SGHRS and CDR2 YFSETQ. The CDR3 consists of 14 residues. The V segment lost 5 bases and the J segment 5 bases; nucleotides outside the gene matches: 9. The CDR3 is CASRRTGDRETQYF. CDR3 nucleotides: TGCGCCAGCAGACGAACAGGGGATCGGGAGACCCAGTACTTC.

The chain couples TRBV29-1 to TRBJ2-5; 12 bases agree with TRBD1. Germline V lookup: CDR1 SQVTM, CDR2 ANQGSEA. The length of the CDR3 is 14 residues. The J segment lost 4 bases and the V segment lost 4 bases, leaving 4 bases of the junction unmatched. The CDR3 region has the DNA TGCAGCGTTGGACGGGACAGGGGGCCAGAGACCCAGTACTTC. It specifies CSVGRDRGPETQYF.

CDR3 loop: CASSAPSEYEQYF. The CDR3 DNA sequence: TGTGCCAGCAGCGCCCCGTCCGAGTACGAGCAGTACTTC. The J gene is TRBJ2-7, the V gene TRBV9; D remains unclear. Between the trimmed V and J ends, which lost 3 bases and 4 bases, there was a span of 11 bases. The CDR3 extends over 13 amino acids. Germline CDR1 SGDLS, CDR2 YYNGEE.

The chain has TRBV28 and TRBJ1-5; D perhaps matches TRBD1 (5 bases). Germline assignment: CDR1 MDHEN and CDR2 SYDVKM. The CDR3 has 17 amino acids. V lost 3 bases and J 3 bases, leaving 18 bases between the germline ends. The DNA for the CDR3 is TGTGCCAGCAGTTTGGGGGGGGGTGGAGGGGACAATCAGCCCCAGCATTTT. It specifies CASSLGGGGGDNQPQHF.

This sequence joins TRBV28 and TRBJ2-2; TRBD2 matches at 10 bases. The CDR3 extends over 20 amino acids. V gave up 5 bases and J gave up 6 bases; unmatched junction bases: 21. Germline values: CDR1 MDHEN, CDR2 SYDVKM. CDR3 residues: CASSRLPGLARSWGPGELFF. CDR3 DNA: TGTGCCAGCAGTCGTCTCCCGGGACTAGCGCGTTCCTGGGGGCCCGGGGAGCTGTTTTTT.

This sequence joins TRBV5-1 and TRBJ2-5; tentatively, D is TRBD2 (5 bases). The V end lost 1 base, the J end lost 5 bases, and 18 bases lay between the germline ends. Germline V gives CDR1 SGHRS, CDR2 YFSETQ. This CDR3 has 16 amino acids. For the CDR3, the DNA is TGCGCCAGCAGCTTGACGGGAAGGCAGGCCGTCGAGACCCAGTACTTC. Translation: CASSLTGRQAVETQYF. The whole variable domain, filled in from reference TRBV5-1 and TRBJ2-5, reads KAGVTQTPRYLIKTRGQQVTLSCSPISGHRSVSWYQQTPGQGLQFLFEYFSETQRNKGNFPGRFSGRQFSNSRSEMNVSTLELGDSALYLCASSLTGRQAVETQYFGPGTRLLVL.

CDR3 DNA sequence: TGTGCCAGCAGTATCAGTATCGGAGCCGGCGAAAAACTGTTTTTT. Amino acids: CASSISIGAGEKLFF. This chain uses TRBV27 with TRBJ1-4; no definite D call. Trimming took off 5 bases at V and 8 bases at J, with 18 bases between the two ends. This CDR3 region has 15 residues. Per the germline V gene, CDR1 is MNHEY and CDR2 is SMNVEV (reference sequence).

The chain combines TRBV29-1 with TRBJ2-3; D gene ambiguous. The CDR3 spans 12 residues. Germline CDR1 SQVTM, CDR2 ANQGSEA. With 2 bases removed from V and 0 bases from J, the gap between germline ends came to 3 bases. CDR3 coding DNA: TGCAGCGTTGAAAGCAGCACAGATACGCAGTATTTT. Protein product: CSVESSTDTQYF.

This chain uses TRBV11-1 with TRBJ1-1; D unclear. CDR3 length equals 16 residues. Germline CDR1 and CDR2: SGHAT and FQDESV (reference sequence). Between the trimmed V and J ends, which lost 5 bases and 4 bases, there was a span of 20 bases. CDR3 DNA: TGTGCCAGCAGCCGCCTTGTTTCCAACGGGATCACTGAAGCTTTCTTT. It translates to CASSRLVSNGITEAFF.

This sequence joins TRBV10-1 and TRBJ2-2; the D gene is possibly TRBD2 (5 bases). V dropped 0 bases and J dropped 7 bases, with 9 bases sitting between them. Germline V lookup: CDR1 WNHNN, CDR2 SYGVQD (reference sequence). This CDR3 comprises 14 residues. CDR3 DNA sequence: TGCGCCAGCAGTGAGTCGAGGGCACTCGGGGAGCTGTTTTTT. It translates to CASSESRALGELFF.

This clone has a handful of counts. J is TRBJ2-7 and V is TRBV13, with TRBD1 identical over 9 bases. Losses at the gene ends were 4 bases for V and 9 bases for J; bases not matched to a gene: 4. This CDR3 has 12 residues. Germline CDR1 and CDR2: PRHDT and FYEKMQ (reference sequence). The CDR3: CASSSGQGWQYF. CDR3 DNA: TGTGCCAGCAGCTCGGGACAGGGATGGCAGTACTTC.

This clone was recorded once. The J gene is TRBJ2-5, the V gene TRBV28, with 7 bases identical to TRBD1. CDR3 size: 15 residues. The ends lost 6 bases at V and 2 bases at J; junction bases unmatched: 9. The germline V gene has CDR1 MDHEN and CDR2 SYDVKM. CDR3 sequence reads: CASSHAGTAQETQYF. The CDR3 DNA follows: TGTGCCAGCAGCCATGCCGGGACAGCACAAGAGACCCAGTACTTC.

The chain is built from TRBV11-2 and TRBJ1-1; D perhaps matches TRBD1 (6 bases). CDR3 length: 14 residues. The V and J ends lost 3 bases and 0 bases respectively, with 8 bases between them. Germline values: CDR1 SGHAT, CDR2 FQNNGV. CDR3 sequence reads: CASSLTGLNTEAFF. CDR3 bases: TGTGCCAGCAGCTTGACAGGACTGAACACTGAAGCTTTCTTT. The full variable domain, with the rest looked up from reference TRBV11-2 and TRBJ1-1, is EAGVAQSPRYKIIEKRQSVAFWCNPISGHATLYWYQQILGQGPKLLIQFQNNGVVDDSQLPKDRFSAERLKGVDSTLKIQPAKLEDSAVYLCASSLTGLNTEAFFGQGTRLTVV.

Here the CDR3 DNA reads TGCAGAGGCAGGGTCGGCGAGCAGTACTTC. It encodes CRGRVGEQYF. The rearrangement uses TRBV20-1 and TRBJ2-7, with D tentatively TRBD1 (5 bases). CDR1 DFQATT and CDR2 SNEGSKA come from the germline V gene (reference sequence). The CDR3 extends over 10 amino acids.

V usage is TRBV2 and J usage is TRBJ1-1; a weak D match, TRBD1 (6 bases). This CDR3 contains 14 residues. Germline V lookup: CDR1 SNHLY, CDR2 FYNNEI. V was trimmed by 4 bases and J by 1 base, leaving 10 bases between them. DNA of the CDR3: TGTGCCAGCAGTGTTGGGGGCACGAACACTGAAGCTTTCTTT. It yields the protein CASSVGGTNTEAFF. The whole variable domain, filled in from reference TRBV2 and TRBJ1-1, reads EPEVTQTPSHQVTQMGQEVILRCVPISNHLYFYWYRQILGQKVEFLVSFYNNEISEKSEIFDDQFSVERPDGSNFTLKIRSTKLEDSAMYFCASSVGGTNTEAFFGQGTRLTVV.

The J gene is TRBJ2-2, the V gene TRBV10-3; 9 nucleotides agree with TRBD1. J gave up 5 bases and V 6 bases, and 16 bases lay outside the gene matches. In germline, CDR1 is ENHRY, CDR2 SYGVKD. CDR3 length: 18 residues. CDR3 nucleotide sequence: TGTGCCATCAGGATCCGACCCCTACAGGGGGCTGGTACCGGGGAGCTGTTTTTT. It is translated as CAIRIRPLQGAGTGELFF.

Written as DNA, the CDR3 is TGCGCCAGCAGCCAAGGACTAGCGGGAGACAATGAGCAGTTCTTC. Amino acid sequence: CASSQGLAGDNEQFF. V usage is TRBV4-3 and J usage is TRBJ2-1; the match to TRBD2 covers 12 bases. CDR3 length equals 15 residues. The V gene end was trimmed by 1 base and the J gene end by 5 bases; junction bases not matched to a gene: 0. Germline V CDR1 and CDR2: LGHNA, YSLEER.

The CDR3 sequence is CASSQVGMENEQYF. DNA of the CDR3: TGCGCCAGCAGCCAAGTGGGTATGGAGAACGAGCAGTACTTC. The chain joins TRBV4-1 to TRBJ2-7; D is unclear. V was pared by 1 base and J by 5 bases, with 12 bases between. The CDR3 has 14 amino acids. Germline lookup yields CDR1 MGHRA and CDR2 YSYEKL.

The V call is TRBV5-6, the J call TRBJ2-1; possible D gene TRBD2, 6 bases. Germline CDR1 and CDR2: SGHDT and YYEEEE. The CDR3 sequence is 18 residues long. Trimming pared 0 bases from V and 10 bases from J, leaving 26 bases between. The chain's CDR3 is CASSLGGGSGGWVSEQFF. For the CDR3, the DNA is TGTGCCAGCAGCTTGGGAGGTGGTTCCGGGGGATGGGTCAGCGAGCAGTTCTTC. Full variable domain (missing parts from reference TRBV5-6 and TRBJ2-1): DAGVTQSPTHLIKTRGQQVTLRCSPKSGHDTVSWYQQALGQGPQFIFQYYEEEERQRGNFPDRFSGHQFPNYSSELNVNALLLGDSALYLCASSLGGGSGGWVSEQFFGPGTRLTVL.

The rearrangement joins TRBV6-5 to TRBJ2-7, with D maybe TRBD1 (5 bases). V was cut by 4 bases and J by 5 bases, with 12 bases left in between. The V gene's germline CDR1 is MNHEY and CDR2 SVGAGI. The CDR3 length is 13 residues. The CDR3 region is CASSSTGYNEQYF. In nucleotides, the CDR3 is TGTGCCAGCAGTTCCACAGGTTATAACGAGCAGTACTTC.

V usage is TRBV6-4 and J usage is TRBJ1-1, with D possibly being TRBD1 (6 bases). From germline, CDR1 is MRHNA and CDR2 SNTAGT. The CDR3 sequence is 16 residues long. With 3 bases removed from V and 3 bases from J, the gap between germline ends came to 17 bases. CDR3: CASSEFKQGPHTEAFF. Written as DNA, the CDR3 is TGTGCCAGCAGTGAATTTAAACAGGGCCCGCACACTGAAGCTTTCTTT.